Below, 32 T cell receptor beta chains from the same sample are listed, as sequenced in a study of cytomegalovirus exposure and HLA in healthy donors. Clones were sequenced by immunoSEQ multiplex PCR, and TCRdb holds only the in-frame ones, with some missing. The sample includes 160,000 or so clones, 88% seen only once; the top ten take 2.5% to 3%. Source material: PBMCs. The receptor source for this set is a man aged 18 to 35 in good health and CMV-seronegative.

The V and J genes are TRBV7-8 and TRBJ2-3, with 9 bases fitting TRBD2. The CDR3 has 18 residues. CDR1 is SGHVS, CDR2 FQNEAQ, per germline. Unmatched junction bases numbered 8, after V lost 1 base and J lost 0 bases. CDR3 sequence: CASSLDPAGGLSTDTQYF. The DNA for the CDR3 is TGTGCCAGCAGCTTAGATCCAGCGGGAGGCCTTAGCACAGATACGCAGTATTTT.

The chain links TRBV6-6 to TRBJ2-7; 10 nucleotides line up with TRBD1. V was pared by 6 bases and J by 5 bases, with 7 bases of the junction left unmatched. The CDR3 has 14 amino acids. CDR1 is MNHNY, CDR2 SVGAGI, per germline (reference sequence). The CDR3 nucleotides are TGTGCCAGCAGGAAGGACAGGGGGTACCACGAGCAGTACTTC. It translates to CASRKDRGYHEQYF.

This clone was seen a few times. Other nucleotide sequences from this sample produce the same CDR3. The chain employs TRBV30 and TRBJ1-2; 7 bases match TRBD1. The length of the CDR3 is 13 residues. V lost 0 bases and J lost 4; bases outside the gene matches: 2. Germline values: CDR1 GTSNPN, CDR2 SVGIG (reference sequence). The CDR3: CAWSVGGGYGYTF. Written as DNA, the CDR3 is TGTGCCTGGAGTGTAGGGGGCGGCTATGGCTACACCTTC.

The chain carries TRBV6-6 and TRBJ2-5; TRBD2 matches 9 bases. The CDR3 length is 15 residues. Unmatched junction bases numbered 12, after V lost 10 bases and J lost 3 bases. Germline assignment: CDR1 MNHNY and CDR2 SVGAGI (reference sequence). The CDR3 sequence is CANSVGVAGEETQYF. CDR3 in DNA: TGTGCCAACTCGGTGGGGGTAGCGGGAGAAGAGACCCAGTACTTC.

The V gene is TRBV5-4, the J gene TRBJ1-6; D may be TRBD1 (6 bases). There are 14 residues in the CDR3. Germline lookup yields CDR1 SGHNT and CDR2 YYREEE (reference sequence). Trimming shortened V by 3 bases and J by 10 bases, and 14 bases separated the two germline ends. CDR3 region: CASSSGQMRSPLHF. In DNA form, the CDR3 reads TGTGCCAGCAGCTCGGGACAAATGCGGTCACCCCTCCACTTT.

V is TRBV6-1 and J is TRBJ1-5; D is perhaps TRBD1 (5 bases). V lost 6 bases to trimming and J lost 4 bases, with 13 bases between them. Germline CDR1 is MNHNS and CDR2 is SASEGT. The CDR3 is made up of 14 amino acids. This CDR3 reads CASRPPRGNQPQHF. The CDR3 DNA reads TGTGCCAGCAGACCCCCTCGGGGGAATCAGCCCCAGCATTTT.

This clone was observed a single time. This chain uses TRBV28 with TRBJ1-1, with D tentatively TRBD1 (6 bases). CDR3 length: 12 residues. Trimming removed 7 bases at V and 5 bases at J, with 11 bases between. Per the germline V gene, CDR1 is MDHEN and CDR2 is SYDVKM. CDR3 amino acids: CASTTGTTEAFF. CDR3 nucleotides: TGTGCCAGCACCACAGGGACAACTGAAGCTTTCTTT.

The rearrangement uses TRBV2 and TRBJ1-4; 9 nucleotides agree with TRBD1. V was pared by 5 bases and J by 8 bases, with 6 bases of the junction left unmatched. CDR1 SNHLY and CDR2 FYNNEI come from the germline V gene. This CDR3 is built from 14 residues. CDR3 nucleotide sequence: TGTGCCAGCAGTCCCACAGGGGGCAGAGAAAAACTGTTTTTT. It specifies CASSPTGGREKLFF. The whole variable domain, filled in from reference TRBV2 and TRBJ1-4, reads EPEVTQTPSHQVTQMGQEVILRCVPISNHLYFYWYRQILGQKVEFLVSFYNNEISEKSEIFDDQFSVERPDGSNFTLKIRSTKLEDSAMYFCASSPTGGREKLFFGSGTQLSVL.

This sequence joins TRBV5-4 and TRBJ1-1; no firm D call. CDR1 is SGHNT and CDR2 is YYREEE in the germline V gene (reference sequence). The CDR3 sequence is 13 residues long. The ends were cut back, 3 bases at V and 0 bases at J, with 6 bases in the middle. In DNA, the CDR3 is TGTGCCAGCAGCTCCCCTATGAACACTGAAGCTTTCTTT. As protein: CASSSPMNTEAFF.

This rearrangement joins TRBV7-2 to TRBJ1-5, with a weak D call TRBD1 (5 bases). V lost 7 bases and J lost 4, with 14 bases in between. The CDR3 covers 14 residues. Germline loops: CDR1 SGHTA, CDR2 FQGNSA. CDR3 DNA: TGTGCCAGCAAACAAGGACACTCAAATCAGCCCCAGCATTTT. This sequence encodes CASKQGHSNQPQHF.

This clone showed up just a few times. The gene calls are TRBV6-1 and TRBJ1-1, with D possibly being TRBD1 (5 bases). Germline values: CDR1 MNHNS, CDR2 SASEGT. V lost 6 bases and J lost 3, with 14 bases in between. The CDR3 consists of 14 residues. The chain's CDR3 is CASRSGGRDTEAFF. DNA of the CDR3: TGTGCCAGCAGGAGTGGGGGGAGAGACACTGAAGCTTTCTTT.

CDR3 loop: CSAAQGPEETQYF. CDR3 nucleotide sequence: TGCAGCGCCGCACAGGGGCCAGAGGAGACCCAGTACTTC. The chain combines TRBV29-1 with TRBJ2-5; 7 bases line up with TRBD1. CDR1 and CDR2 from the germline V gene are SQVTM and ANQGSEA. The CDR3 runs 13 residues. V was clipped by 7 bases and J by 5 bases; unmatched bases: 10.

This rearrangement joins TRBV5-1 to TRBJ1-4, with 9 positions matching TRBD1. This CDR3 comprises 15 residues. V shed 2 bases and J 8 bases; nucleotides not matched to a gene: 7. Germline loops: CDR1 SGHRS, CDR2 YFSETQ. The CDR3 protein is CASSLPGQGYEKLFF. The CDR3 DNA is TGCGCCAGCAGCTTACCGGGACAGGGTTACGAAAAACTGTTTTTT.

The chain links TRBV29-1 to TRBJ2-3; 7 bases are shared with TRBD1. The ends lost 5 bases at V and 0 bases at J; junction bases unmatched: 11. Germline V gene lookup returns CDR1 SQVTM and CDR2 ANQGSEA. The CDR3 is made up of 16 amino acids. The CDR3: CSVFSAGGSSTDTQYF. DNA of the CDR3: TGCAGCGTTTTTTCTGCAGGGGGATCGAGCACAGATACGCAGTATTTT.

V and J are TRBV6-4 and TRBJ2-2; TRBD2 agrees at 10 bases. V shed 7 bases and J 3 bases; nucleotides not matched to a gene: 2. The germline gives CDR1 MRHNA, CDR2 SNTAGT. The CDR3 totals 14 residues. The CDR3 coding sequence is TGTGCCAGCAAGCGGGAGGGCCACACCGGGGAGCTGTTTTTT. It encodes CASKREGHTGELFF.

In DNA, the CDR3 is TGTGCCAGCAGCTTTAACGACAGAATAAATGAAAAACTGTTTTTT. Its protein is CASSFNDRINEKLFF. The V call is TRBV7-6, the J call TRBJ1-4; tentative D call: TRBD1 (5 bases). V lost 3 bases to trimming and J lost 5 bases, with 13 bases between them. This CDR3 contains 15 residues. Germline CDR1 is SGHVS and CDR2 is FNYEAQ.

The V and J genes are TRBV28 and TRBJ2-3; a possible D gene is TRBD1 (6 bases). The CDR3 has 16 amino acids. Trimming shortened V by 7 bases and J by 2 bases, and 19 bases separated the two germline ends. Germline lookup yields CDR1 MDHEN and CDR2 SYDVKM. The CDR3 nucleotides read TGTGCCAGCACTCCACAAGCAGGGACATTCACAGATACGCAGTATTTT. It codes for CASTPQAGTFTDTQYF.

The genes are TRBV28 and TRBJ1-1, with a possible D match to TRBD1 (6 bases). The CDR3 has 16 residues. Germline loops: CDR1 MDHEN, CDR2 SYDVKM. DNA for the CDR3: TGTGCTTCCCTTCGGACAGCGTTTCTTATGAACACTGAAGCTTTCTTT. It specifies CASLRTAFLMNTEAFF. Together with reference TRBV28 and TRBJ1-1, the CDR3 gives the full variable domain: DVKVTQSSRYLVKRTGEKVFLECVQDMDHENMFWYRQDPGLGLRLIYFSYDVKMKEKGDIPEGYSVSREKKERFSLILESASTNQTSMYLCASLRTAFLMNTEAFFGQGTRLTVV.

Note on this clone: A junction boundary mismatches the germline segment, possibly from a read error. The chain is built from TRBV7-7 and TRBJ2-6, with TRBD1 matching 8 bases. Germline loops: CDR1 SSHAT, CDR2 FNYEAQ (reference sequence). The CDR3 length is 22 residues. Here the CDR3 DNA reads TGTGCTAGCAGCTTATACCCAATAGGGACAGGCCTTCACCTCTCTGGGGCCAACGTCCTGACTTTC. Translation gives CASSLYPIGTGLHLSGANVLTF.

This chain joins TRBV6-1 and TRBJ2-7; possible D gene TRBD2, 6 bases. Trimming removed 1 base from V and 6 bases from J, with 13 bases in between. From germline, CDR1 is MNHNS and CDR2 SASEGT. The CDR3 runs 14 residues. The CDR3 DNA follows: TGTGCCAGCAGTGAAGTAGGAGGGGACCGCGAGCAGTACGTC. Encoded protein: CASSEVGGDREQYV.

V gene TRBV5-4 combines with J gene TRBJ2-2, with no clear D. Germline lookup yields CDR1 SGHNT and CDR2 YYREEE (reference sequence). CDR3 length: 17 residues. Deletions cut 1 base from V and 4 bases from J, with 17 bases between. For the CDR3, the DNA is TGTGCCAGCAGCTTGTACCGCTCCGCGGCTCCCACCGGGGAGCTGTTTTTT. Its translation is CASSLYRSAAPTGELFF.

The chain uses TRBV7-9 and TRBJ2-1; D is possibly TRBD2 (5 bases). This CDR3 region has 16 residues. Germline-derived CDR1 and CDR2 are SEHNR and FQNEAQ (reference sequence). Trimming stripped 1 base from V and 0 bases from J, with 10 bases between. The CDR3 nucleotides are TGTGCCAGCAGCTTAGTCAGCGGAGTCTCCTACAATGAGCAGTTCTTC. This gives the protein CASSLVSGVSYNEQFF. The entire variable domain, with the rest obtained from reference TRBV7-9 and TRBJ2-1, is as follows: DTGVSQNPRHKITKRGQNVTFRCDPISEHNRLYWYRQTLGQGPEFLTYFQNEAQLEKSRLLSDRFSAERPKGSFSTLEIQRTEQGDSAMYLCASSLVSGVSYNEQFFGPGTRLTVL.

The V call is TRBV28, the J call TRBJ1-1; weak D call: TRBD1 (5 bases). With 4 bases removed from V and 0 bases from J, the gap between germline ends came to 9 bases. The CDR3 runs to 14 residues. The germline V gene has CDR1 MDHEN and CDR2 SYDVKM. CDR3 sequence reads: CASSYKDMNTEAFF. As DNA, the CDR3 is TGTGCCAGCAGTTATAAGGACATGAACACTGAAGCTTTCTTT.

V gene TRBV6-1 combines with J gene TRBJ2-1; D is unresolved. The germline gives CDR1 MNHNS, CDR2 SASEGT. The CDR3 is 13 amino acids. Between the trimmed V and J ends, which lost 5 bases and 9 bases, there was a span of 14 bases. CDR3 sequence: CASSKDIFSEQFF. The CDR3 DNA sequence: TGTGCCAGCAGTAAAGACATTTTCAGTGAGCAGTTCTTC.

The chain is built from TRBV7-9 and TRBJ2-7; unclear D gene. Germline CDR1 is SEHNR and CDR2 is FQNEAQ (reference sequence). The CDR3 has 15 amino acids. The V gene lost 5 bases and the J gene lost 0 bases, with 14 bases spanning the gap. The CDR3 DNA is TGTGCCAGCAGCACCTGGGCGCCCAACTCCTACGAGCAGTACTTC. Protein: CASSTWAPNSYEQYF.

The J gene is TRBJ2-6, the V gene TRBV7-2; D is ambiguous. Trimming removed 2 bases from V and 2 bases from J, with 7 bases in between. The germline gives CDR1 SGHTA, CDR2 FQGNSA. CDR3 length: 15 residues. CDR3: CASSLSGPGANVLTF. The CDR3 DNA reads TGTGCCAGCAGCTTATCTGGGCCTGGGGCCAACGTCCTGACTTTC.

This chain uses TRBV6-5 with TRBJ2-2; 11 bases map to TRBD2. Trimming cost V 6 bases and J 6 bases; bases outside gene matches: 6. CDR3 length: 15 residues. Germline CDR1 and CDR2: MNHEY and SVGAGI. The CDR3 bases are TGTGCCAGCAGCCTAGCGGGGGGCCAGGCCGGGGAGCTGTTTTTT. Translated, it gives CASSLAGGQAGELFF.

The rearrangement uses TRBV27 and TRBJ2-7; D possibly corresponds to TRBD1 (6 bases). The germline V gene encodes CDR1 MNHEY and CDR2 SMNVEV (reference sequence). This CDR3 is 14 amino acids long. V was clipped by 9 bases and J by 6 bases, with 21 bases between them. The CDR3 region has the DNA TGTGCCAGTAGCCCTGGGACAATACCCCTCGAGCAGTACTTC. It codes for CASSPGTIPLEQYF.

This clone showed up just once. The CDR3 region is CASSTRTGVGNYGYTF. The CDR3 DNA is TGTGCCAGCAGTACCCGAACAGGGGTTGGCAACTATGGCTACACCTTC. This rearrangement joins TRBV28 to TRBJ1-2; 7 bases are shared with TRBD1. There are 16 residues in the CDR3. Unmatched junction bases numbered 11, after V lost 5 bases and J lost 2 bases. The germline V gene encodes CDR1 MDHEN and CDR2 SYDVKM.

CDR3 residues: CASSFPSGGAGRTDTQYF. CDR3 coding DNA: TGTGCCAGCAGCTTCCCTAGCGGGGGGGCTGGACGCACAGATACGCAGTATTTT. The chain uses TRBV7-9 and TRBJ2-3, with TRBD2 matching over 12 bases. CDR3 size: 18 residues. V trimming: 3 bases; J trimming: 1 base; junction bases outside the gene matches: 8. Germline V gives CDR1 SEHNR, CDR2 FQNEAQ (reference sequence).

The V call is TRBV29-1, the J call TRBJ2-1; D gene unclear. CDR3 length: 13 residues. Trimming left V 4 bases short and J 4 bases short, with 11 bases between. Germline V gene lookup returns CDR1 SQVTM and CDR2 ANQGSEA. The CDR3 nucleotides are TGCAGCGTTGGAGTAACGGGTTACAATGAGCAGTTCTTC. It codes for CSVGVTGYNEQFF.

This clone showed up just once. This chain joins TRBV19 and TRBJ2-1; 7 bases are shared with TRBD2. The germline gives CDR1 LNHDA, CDR2 SQIVND (reference sequence). The CDR3 loop spans 15 amino acids. With V trimmed by 6 bases and J by 4 bases, 9 bases remained unmatched. Here the CDR3 reads CASSNAASGYNEQFF. Written as DNA, the CDR3 is TGTGCCAGTAGCAATGCAGCTAGCGGATACAATGAGCAGTTCTTC.